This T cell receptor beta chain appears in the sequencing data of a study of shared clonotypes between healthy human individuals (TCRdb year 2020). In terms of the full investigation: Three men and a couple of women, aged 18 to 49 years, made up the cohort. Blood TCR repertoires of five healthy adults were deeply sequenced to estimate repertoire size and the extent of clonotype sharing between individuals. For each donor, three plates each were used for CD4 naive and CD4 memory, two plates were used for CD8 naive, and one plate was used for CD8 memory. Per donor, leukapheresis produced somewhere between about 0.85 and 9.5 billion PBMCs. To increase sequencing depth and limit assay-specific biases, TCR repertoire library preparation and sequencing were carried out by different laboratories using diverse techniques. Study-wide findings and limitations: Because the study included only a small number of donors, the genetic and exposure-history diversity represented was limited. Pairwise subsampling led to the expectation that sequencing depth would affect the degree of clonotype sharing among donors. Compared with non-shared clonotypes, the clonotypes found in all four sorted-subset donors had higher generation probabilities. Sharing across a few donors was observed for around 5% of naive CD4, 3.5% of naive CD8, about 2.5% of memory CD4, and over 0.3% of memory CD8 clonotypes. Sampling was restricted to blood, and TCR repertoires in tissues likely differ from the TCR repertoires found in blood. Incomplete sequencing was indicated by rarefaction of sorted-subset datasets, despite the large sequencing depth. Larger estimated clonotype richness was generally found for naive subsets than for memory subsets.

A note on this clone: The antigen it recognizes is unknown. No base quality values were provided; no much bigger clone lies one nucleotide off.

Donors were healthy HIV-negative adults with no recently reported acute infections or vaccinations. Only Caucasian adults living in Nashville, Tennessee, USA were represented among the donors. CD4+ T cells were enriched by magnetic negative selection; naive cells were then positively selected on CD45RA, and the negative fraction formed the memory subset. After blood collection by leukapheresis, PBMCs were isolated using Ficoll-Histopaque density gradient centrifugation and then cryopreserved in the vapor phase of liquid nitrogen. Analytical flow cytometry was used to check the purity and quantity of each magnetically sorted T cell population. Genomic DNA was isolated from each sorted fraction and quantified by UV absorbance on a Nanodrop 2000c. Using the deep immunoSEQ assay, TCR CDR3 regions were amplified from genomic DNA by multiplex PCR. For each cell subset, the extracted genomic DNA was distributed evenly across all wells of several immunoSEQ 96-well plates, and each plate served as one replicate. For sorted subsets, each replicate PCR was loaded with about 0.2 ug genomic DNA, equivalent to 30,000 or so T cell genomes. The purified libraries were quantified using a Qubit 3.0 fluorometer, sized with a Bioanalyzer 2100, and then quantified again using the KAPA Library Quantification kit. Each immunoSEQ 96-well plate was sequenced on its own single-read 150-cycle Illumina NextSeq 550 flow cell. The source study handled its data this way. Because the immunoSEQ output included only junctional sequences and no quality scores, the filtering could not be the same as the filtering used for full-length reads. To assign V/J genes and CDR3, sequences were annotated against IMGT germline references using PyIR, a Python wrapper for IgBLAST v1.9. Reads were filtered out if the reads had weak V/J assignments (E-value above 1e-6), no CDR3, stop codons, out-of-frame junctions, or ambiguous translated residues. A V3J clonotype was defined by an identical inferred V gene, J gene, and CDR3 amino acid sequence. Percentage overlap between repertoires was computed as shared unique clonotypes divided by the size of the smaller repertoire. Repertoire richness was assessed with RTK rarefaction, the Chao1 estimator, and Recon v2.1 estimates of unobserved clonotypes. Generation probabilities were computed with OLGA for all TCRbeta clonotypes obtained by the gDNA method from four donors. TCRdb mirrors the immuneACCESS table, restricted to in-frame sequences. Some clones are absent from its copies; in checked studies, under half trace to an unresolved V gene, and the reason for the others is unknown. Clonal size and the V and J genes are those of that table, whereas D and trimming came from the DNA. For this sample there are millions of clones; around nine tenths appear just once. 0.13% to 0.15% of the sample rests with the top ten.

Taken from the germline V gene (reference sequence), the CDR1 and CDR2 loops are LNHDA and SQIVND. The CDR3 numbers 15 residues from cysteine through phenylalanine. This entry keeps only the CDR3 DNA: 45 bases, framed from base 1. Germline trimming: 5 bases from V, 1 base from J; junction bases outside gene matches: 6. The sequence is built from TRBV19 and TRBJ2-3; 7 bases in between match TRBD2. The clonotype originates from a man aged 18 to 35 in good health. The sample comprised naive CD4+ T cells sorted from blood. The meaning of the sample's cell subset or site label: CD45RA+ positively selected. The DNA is TGTGCCAGTAGTTCCTATAGCGGGCGCACAGATACGCAGTATTTT. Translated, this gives CASSSYSGRTDTQYF.